The 21 T cell receptor beta chains reported below all come from one sample, sequenced in a study of read filtering for tumor transcriptome and immune sequencing (dated by TCRdb to about 2020). This sample was sequenced with an Illumina HiSeq 4000. TCR libraries were built from about 370 ng RNA with the Immunoverse kit, using molecular barcoded adaptors covering alpha/delta and beta/gamma chains. TCRdb trimmed the raw reads at Q25, called clones with MiXCR and kept productive beta chains. Every entry covers one CDR3 protein and lists the most common genes and DNA from its rows. Present in this sample are over 50,000 distinct CDR3 sequences, around 19% of which were seen just once. In total, the top ten clones hold roughly a tenth of the sample. Sequenced material: a population of CD138-negative cells sorted from bone marrow. In the paper's terms, the cell subset or site label means: bone marrow mononuclear cells depleted of CD138+ plasma/myeloma cells by negative magnetic selection. These receptors were collected from a donor over 35 with multiple myeloma.

This clonotype appeared many times. The chain links TRBV18 to TRBJ2-5, with D unclear. This CDR3 comprises 11 residues. The V end was cut by 3 bases, the J end by 3 bases, with 2 bases between. CDR1 KGHSH and CDR2 LQKENI come from the germline V gene. The DNA of the CDR3 is TGTGCCAGCTCACCCGAAGAGACCCAGTACTTC. This translates into CASSPEETQYF.

In its sample, this clonotype was seen many times. A read error is possible here, since a much larger clone lies one base away. This chain uses TRBV2 with TRBJ1-6; maybe TRBD1 (5 bases). V dropped 8 bases and J dropped 9 bases, with 14 bases sitting between them. The germline V gene encodes CDR1 SNHLY and CDR2 FYNNEI. CDR3 length equals 13 residues. The CDR3 region has the DNA TGTGCCAGCGGGGGGTCGAGGCTTTCACCCCTCCACTTT. Translation: CASGGSRLSPLHF.

This clonotype was found many times. CDR3 in amino acids: CASSLGGVNDEQFF. The DNA of the CDR3 is TGCGCCAGCAGCTTGGGCGGAGTCAATGATGAGCAGTTCTTC. This rearrangement joins TRBV5-1 to TRBJ2-1; D is uncertain. Trimming took 0 bases from V and 8 from J, leaving 12 bases between them. This CDR3 comprises 14 residues. Germline V CDR1 and CDR2: SGHRS, YFSETQ.

This clonotype showed up many times. This chain joins TRBV7-6 and TRBJ2-1; TRBD1 might be the D (5 bases). This CDR3 contains 13 residues. The germline V and J ends were trimmed by 4 bases and 2 bases, with 6 bases remaining between them. Per germline, CDR1 SGHVS and CDR2 FNYEAQ. CDR3 sequence (DNA): TGTGCCAGCAGCTCGGACACCTACAATGAGCAGTTCTTC. Its protein is CASSSDTYNEQFF.

This clonotype showed up many times. This chain uses TRBV5-4 with TRBJ2-1; D is undetermined. Germline loops: CDR1 SGHNT, CDR2 YYREEE (reference sequence). Trimming took off 2 bases at V and 4 bases at J, with 7 bases between the two ends. CDR3 size: 13 residues. The CDR3, as DNA: TGTGCCAGCAGCTTAACGCAGTACAATGAGCAGTTCTTC. Protein sequence: CASSLTQYNEQFF. The full variable domain, in which reference TRBV5-4 and TRBJ2-1 provide the parts outside the CDR3, is ETGVTQSPTHLIKTRGQQVTLRCSSQSGHNTVSWYQQALGQGPQFIFQYYREEENGRGNFPPRFSGLQFPNYSSELNVNALELDDSALYLCASSLTQYNEQFFGPGTRLTVL.

Comment on this clonotype: Given a much more abundant clone one base away, this may be a read error. The V call is TRBV28, the J call TRBJ1-3, with TRBD1 as a possible D gene (5 bases). This CDR3 comprises 16 residues. Germline CDR1 reads MDHEN; CDR2 reads SYDVKM. The CDR3 loop is CASSLTRDSSGSTIYF. In nucleotides, the CDR3 is TGTGCCAGCAGTTTAACCCGTGACAGCTCTGGAAGCACCATATATTTT.

The chain links TRBV7-2 to TRBJ2-5; possibly TRBD2 for D (7 bases). Trimming removed 0 bases from V and 4 bases from J, with 18 bases in between. The germline V gene has CDR1 SGHTA and CDR2 FQGNSA. The CDR3 sequence is 17 residues long. The CDR3 sequence is CASSLAGGGAIGETQYF. The DNA for the CDR3 is TGTGCCAGCAGCTTAGCGGGGGGGGGGGCAATTGGAGAGACCCAGTACTTC.

This clonotype was detected ten times or more. This chain links TRBV28 with TRBJ2-5; TRBD1 matches 7 bases. This CDR3 is 18 amino acids long. Germline-derived CDR1 and CDR2 are MDHEN and SYDVKM. V shed 6 bases and J 0 bases; nucleotides not matched to a gene: 16. The CDR3 region has the DNA TGTGCCAGCAGCCTATTCGGGACAGAGATTAAGTACCAAGAGACCCAGTACTTC. It encodes CASSLFGTEIKYQETQYF.

This clonotype came up many times. The chain employs TRBV3-1 and TRBJ2-5, with no clear D. Looked up from germline, CDR1 is LGHDT and CDR2 is YNNKEL (reference sequence). The CDR3 loop spans 15 amino acids. V lost 0 bases and J lost 2, with 10 bases in between. The DNA of the CDR3 is TGTGCCAGCAGCCAAGATTGGCAGGCGCAAGAGACCCAGTACTTC. Protein: CASSQDWQAQETQYF.

This clonotype was observed at least ten times. This chain uses TRBV28 with TRBJ2-7, with TRBD1 identical over 7 bases. CDR1 MDHEN and CDR2 SYDVKM come from the germline V gene. The CDR3 length is 14 residues. The V segment lost 5 bases and the J segment 3 bases; nucleotides outside the gene matches: 7. CDR3 amino acids: CASSTWDSDYEQYF. The CDR3 DNA reads as TGTGCCAGCAGTACCTGGGACAGTGACTACGAGCAGTACTTC.

The sample holds a few counts of this clonotype. This chain uses TRBV24-1 with TRBJ2-1; TRBD1 matches 7 bases. This CDR3 region has 17 residues. V lost 3 bases to trimming and J lost 9 bases; unmatched junction nucleotides: 16. Germline V gene sequence: CDR1 KGHDR, CDR2 SFDVKD. CDR3 residues: CATSDPDVRQGRSEQFF. As DNA, the CDR3 is TGTGCCACCAGTGATCCCGATGTAAGACAGGGCCGCAGTGAGCAGTTCTTC.

About this clonotype itself: This may arise from a read error, as a much more abundant clone is one base away. The gene calls are TRBV12-3 or TRBV12-4 and TRBJ2-4; TRBD1 might be the D (6 bases). The CDR3 consists of 14 residues. This chain's CDR3 is CACRLTGPKNIQYF. CDR3 DNA: TGTGCCTGCAGGCTGACAGGACCCAAAAACATTCAGTACTTC.

The table lists this clonotype with many counts. The J gene is TRBJ1-2, the V gene TRBV11-2; no reliable D call. Trimming removed 1 base from V and 2 bases from J, with 8 bases in between. From germline, CDR1 is SGHAT and CDR2 FQNNGV. The CDR3 runs to 14 residues. The CDR3 coding sequence is TGTGCCAGCAGCTTAGGGGAACTGAACTATGGCTACACCTTC. Residues: CASSLGELNYGYTF.

In regard to this clonotype: Possible read error: a much larger clone is one base away. V gene TRBV6-2 or TRBV6-3 combines with J gene TRBJ1-2; 8 nucleotides align to TRBD1. The CDR3 loop spans 16 amino acids. V trimming: 8 bases; J trimming: 2 bases; junction bases outside the gene matches: 13. Germline V gene lookup returns CDR1 MNHEY and CDR2 SVGEGT. Here the CDR3 DNA reads TGTGCCAGCGCTCTACCACGGACAGGGCGGAACTATGGCTACACCTTC. As protein: CASALPRTGRNYGYTF.

Many counts were recorded for this clonotype. The V gene is TRBV20-1, the J gene TRBJ2-3; D perhaps matches TRBD2 (5 bases). This CDR3 is built from 12 residues. Trimming removed 3 bases from V and 1 base from J, with 5 bases in between. Germline V gives CDR1 DFQATT, CDR2 SNEGSKA (reference sequence). The CDR3 here is CSASGGTDTQYF. CDR3 sequence (DNA): TGCAGTGCTAGCGGGGGCACAGATACGCAGTATTTT.

This clonotype was counted many times. V and J are TRBV5-6 and TRBJ2-1, with TRBD2 matching 8 bases. V lost 0 bases to trimming and J lost 5 bases; unmatched junction nucleotides: 13. The germline V gene encodes CDR1 SGHDT and CDR2 YYEEEE. The CDR3 length is 18 residues. This CDR3 reads CASSLGAGVAGGDNEQFF. The CDR3 DNA follows: TGTGCCAGCAGCTTGGGGGCCGGAGTGGCGGGGGGCGACAATGAGCAGTTCTTC.

This clonotype has ten or more counts. The chain joins TRBV2 to TRBJ2-1; D perhaps matches TRBD1 (5 bases). The germline CDR1 and CDR2 sequences are SNHLY and FYNNEI. Trimming removed 8 bases at V and 4 bases at J, with 15 bases between. The CDR3 sequence is 14 residues long. DNA of the CDR3: TGTGCCAGCTCCTACCGACAGACTTACAATGAGCAGTTCTTC. It codes for CASSYRQTYNEQFF.

This clonotype has at least ten counts. V is TRBV19 and J is TRBJ2-6, with TRBD2 as a possible D gene (6 bases). CDR1 LNHDA and CDR2 SQIVND come from the germline V gene (reference sequence). CDR3 length equals 19 residues. Trimming stripped 1 base from V and 2 bases from J, with 18 bases between. DNA for the CDR3: TGTGCCAGTAGTATAGCAGTTGTTGGGGGGTCGACTGGGGCCAACGTCCTGACTTTC. This sequence encodes CASSIAVVGGSTGANVLTF. The variable domain in full, completed from reference TRBV19 and TRBJ2-6, reads DGGITQSPKYLFRKEGQNVTLSCEQNLNHDAMYWYRQDPGQGLRLIYYSQIVNDFQKGDIAEGYSVSREKKESFPLTVTSAQKNPTAFYLCASSIAVVGGSTGANVLTFGAGSRLTVL.

This clonotype was found once. A much larger clone is a single base away; this may be a read error. V is TRBV11-2 and J is TRBJ2-5; possibly TRBD2 for D (5 bases). The CDR3 is 14 amino acids. Germline CDR1 SGHAT, CDR2 FQNNGV. CDR3 in DNA: TGTGCCAGCAGCTTGGGCGGGTCACAAGAGACCCTGTACTTC. This sequence encodes CASSLGGSQETLYF.

The table lists this clonotype with many counts. The chain uses TRBV12-3 or TRBV12-4 and TRBJ2-2; no reliable D call. The V and J ends lost 5 bases and 1 base respectively, with 8 bases between them. This CDR3 comprises 14 residues. The chain's CDR3 is CASSAGWNTGELFF. In DNA form, the CDR3 reads TGTGCCAGCAGTGCCGGGTGGAACACCGGGGAGCTGTTTTTT.

This clonotype was recorded many times. This chain uses TRBV2 with TRBJ2-7; no definite D call. V gave up 4 bases and J gave up 3 bases, with 16 bases separating them. Looked up from germline, CDR1 is SNHLY and CDR2 is FYNNEI. The CDR3 loop spans 15 amino acids. The CDR3 protein is CASSGTSYGDYEQYF. The CDR3 DNA sequence: TGTGCCAGCAGTGGAACATCATATGGGGACTACGAGCAGTACTTC.